The 32 T cell receptor beta chains presented below share a single source sample, sequenced in a study of CD8+CD57+ T cells in acquired aplastic anemia. Template material for TCR beta VDJ and CDR3 profiling consisted of genomic DNA. TCRdb reprocessed the reads with MiXCR, giving one entry per CDR3 protein. This table holds about 210,000 distinct CDR3 sequences, approximately 60% found once. Sequencing was performed on sorted CD4+, CD8+, or CD8+CD57+ T cells (not recorded which) from PBMCs. These receptors all come from a human donor in good health.

The sample holds many counts of this clonotype. The gene calls are TRBV2 and TRBJ2-3, with 10 positions matching TRBD2. This CDR3 is built from 14 residues. Looked up from germline, CDR1 is SNHLY and CDR2 is FYNNEI. With 10 bases clipped from V and 3 bases from J, the junction kept 7 bases outside the gene matches. The CDR3 protein is CAILSGRETDTQYF. In DNA form, the CDR3 reads TGTGCCATTCTAAGCGGGAGGGAGACAGATACGCAGTATTTT.

The table lists this clonotype with a few counts. The J gene is TRBJ1-6, the V gene TRBV9, with D possibly matching TRBD1 (5 bases). The CDR3 contains 16 residues. V lost 3 bases and J 6 bases, leaving 16 bases between the germline ends. Per germline, CDR1 SGDLS and CDR2 YYNGEE. This CDR3 reads CASSARRGGGNSPLHF. CDR3 DNA: TGTGCCAGCAGCGCCCGCCGTGGGGGAGGTAATTCACCCCTCCACTTT.

This chain uses TRBV7-8 with TRBJ2-1, with no clear D. Trimming shortened V by 1 base and J by 2 bases, and 6 bases separated the two germline ends. Germline CDR1 and CDR2: SGHVS and FQNEAQ. CDR3 length: 14 residues. The CDR3 reads CASSLVGTYNEQFF. The CDR3 bases are TGTGCCAGCAGCTTAGTAGGGACCTACAATGAGCAGTTCTTC. Full variable domain (missing parts from reference TRBV7-8 and TRBJ2-1): GAGVSQSPRYKVAKRGQDVALRCDPISGHVSLFWYQQALGQGPEFLTYFQNEAQLDKSGLPSDRFFAERPEGSVSTLKIQRTQQEDSAVYLCASSLVGTYNEQFFGPGTRLTVL.

This clonotype was found many times. The rearrangement links TRBV6-6 to TRBJ1-1, with a possible D match to TRBD1 (6 bases). The CDR3 is made up of 12 amino acids. Between the trimmed V and J ends, which lost 7 bases and 5 bases, there was a span of 11 bases. In germline, CDR1 is MNHNY, CDR2 SVGAGI (reference sequence). In DNA form, the CDR3 reads TGTGCCAGCATCAGGGGTACGACTGAAGCTTTCTTT. Protein product: CASIRGTTEAFF.

This clonotype was seen a handful of times. The rearrangement joins TRBV28 to TRBJ2-7; D unclear. CDR1 is MDHEN and CDR2 is SYDVKM in the germline V gene. With 9 bases removed from V and 0 bases from J, the gap between germline ends came to 15 bases. CDR3 size: 14 residues. The CDR3 DNA reads TGTGCCAGTCATCCAAGTACAGTCTCCTACGAGCAGTACTTC. This codes for CASHPSTVSYEQYF. Full variable domain (rest looked up from reference TRBV28 and TRBJ2-7): DVKVTQSSRYLVKRTGEKVFLECVQDMDHENMFWYRQDPGLGLRLIYFSYDVKMKEKGDIPEGYSVSREKKERFSLILESASTNQTSMYLCASHPSTVSYEQYFGPGTRLTVT.

This clonotype was detected only a few times. The rearrangement uses TRBV7-9 and TRBJ1-5, with a weak D call TRBD1 (5 bases). The CDR3 is 15 amino acids. The germline V gene has CDR1 SEHNR and CDR2 FQNEAQ (reference sequence). V was shortened by 1 base and J by 6 bases, with 13 bases between the two germline ends. The CDR3, as DNA: TGTGCCAGCAGCTTAGGATTTGGGGCCATTCAGCCCCAGCATTTT. This gives the protein CASSLGFGAIQPQHF.

The V and J genes are TRBV7-4 and TRBJ1-5; D is undetermined. Per the germline V gene, CDR1 is SGHVT and CDR2 is SQSDAQ. V lost 4 bases and J 7 bases, leaving 11 bases between the germline ends. CDR3 length: 13 residues. The CDR3 DNA follows: TGTGCCAGCAGCTCCGATAGGCGCCAGCCCCAGCATTTT. This gives the protein CASSSDRRQPQHF.

This clonotype has ten or more counts. The chain links TRBV28 to TRBJ2-1, with D possibly being TRBD2 (5 bases). The germline gives CDR1 MDHEN, CDR2 SYDVKM. V gave up 8 bases and J gave up 4 bases, with 9 bases separating them. The CDR3 sequence is 12 residues long. The DNA for the CDR3 is TGTGCCAGCCGGACGGGGTACAATGAGCAGTTCTTC. Translating gives CASRTGYNEQFF.

V is TRBV7-6 and J is TRBJ2-1; 10 bases are shared with TRBD2. CDR1 is SGHVS and CDR2 is FNYEAQ in the germline V gene. The CDR3 is 15 residues long. The V gene end was trimmed by 5 bases and the J gene end by 8 bases; junction bases not matched to a gene: 9. In DNA, the CDR3 is TGTGCCAGCAGCCCCCTAGCGGGGGCCGGGGATGAGCAGTTCTTC. Residues: CASSPLAGAGDEQFF.

The V call is TRBV6-1, the J call TRBJ2-7, with D unresolved. The germline V gene has CDR1 MNHNS and CDR2 SASEGT. This CDR3 comprises 15 residues. Trimming shortened V by 3 bases and J by 1 base, and 13 bases separated the two germline ends. The CDR3 region has the DNA TGTGCCAGCAGTGATTGGCCAGTGAAGTCCTACGAGCAGTACTTC. Residues: CASSDWPVKSYEQYF.

The chain employs TRBV19 and TRBJ2-3; the match to TRBD1 covers 9 bases. Germline V CDR1 and CDR2: LNHDA, SQIVND (reference sequence). The CDR3 has 13 residues. The V gene end was trimmed by 5 bases and the J gene end by 11 bases; junction bases not matched to a gene: 8. The CDR3 here is CASSAGQGGEQYF. The CDR3 nucleotides read TGTGCCAGTAGTGCGGGACAGGGTGGCGAGCAGTATTTT.

CDR3 DNA sequence: TGCAGTTACCGGCAGGGACGAACGAACACTGAAGCTTTCTTT. As protein: CSYRQGRTNTEAFF. The genes are TRBV20-1 and TRBJ1-1; weak D call: TRBD1 (5 bases). With 8 bases removed from V and 1 base from J, the gap between germline ends came to 17 bases. Germline CDR1 and CDR2: DFQATT and SNEGSKA (reference sequence). This CDR3 has 14 residues.

This clonotype occurred many times. The chain joins TRBV7-9 to TRBJ2-3; maybe TRBD2 (5 bases). Germline V gene lookup returns CDR1 SEHNR and CDR2 FQNEAQ (reference sequence). V was trimmed by 6 bases and J by 4 bases, leaving 17 bases between them. The CDR3 extends over 15 amino acids. Here the CDR3 reads CASSLTGKVSDTQYF. In DNA form, the CDR3 reads TGTGCCAGCAGTCTAACGGGGAAGGTCTCAGATACGCAGTATTTT.

The V and J genes are TRBV24-1 and TRBJ2-5; D unresolved. The CDR3 is 11 residues long. V gave up 10 bases and J gave up 5 bases, with 10 bases separating them. In germline, CDR1 is KGHDR, CDR2 SFDVKD. The CDR3: CATGSGETQYF. The CDR3 bases are TGTGCCACGGGAAGTGGGGAGACCCAGTACTTC.

The V and J genes are TRBV7-9 and TRBJ2-6; no reliable D call. The ends were cut back, 5 bases at V and 2 bases at J, with 10 bases in the middle. The CDR3 is 15 amino acids. CDR1 is SEHNR, CDR2 FQNEAQ, per germline (reference sequence). The CDR3 protein is CASSHTATGANVLTF. The CDR3 region has the DNA TGTGCCAGCAGCCACACAGCCACTGGGGCCAACGTCCTGACTTTC.

The rearrangement links TRBV5-1 to TRBJ2-7; no clear D gene. This CDR3 region has 13 residues. Germline V gene lookup returns CDR1 SGHRS and CDR2 YFSETQ. V was pared by 0 bases and J by 3 bases, with 7 bases between. The CDR3 loop is CASSLGLFYEQYF. The DNA of the CDR3 is TGCGCCAGCAGCTTGGGGCTTTTCTACGAGCAGTACTTC.

This chain joins TRBV15 and TRBJ1-1, with D possibly matching TRBD1 (5 bases). With 0 bases removed from V and 5 bases from J, the gap between germline ends came to 13 bases. Germline CDR1 reads LNHNV; CDR2 reads YYDKDF (reference sequence). This CDR3 is 15 amino acids long. The chain's CDR3 is CATSRERAGLTEAFF. CDR3 nucleotide sequence: TGTGCCACCAGCAGAGAAAGGGCAGGGTTGACTGAAGCTTTCTTT.

The rearrangement joins TRBV2 to TRBJ2-3; the D gene is possibly TRBD2 (6 bases). Germline loops: CDR1 SNHLY, CDR2 FYNNEI. CDR3 length: 12 residues. Trimming shortened V by 7 bases and J by 4 bases, and 9 bases separated the two germline ends. The CDR3 region has the DNA TGTGCCAGCATAGCGGAGCCAGATACGCAGTATTTT. It yields the protein CASIAEPDTQYF.

This clonotype was seen many times. V and J are TRBV6-1 and TRBJ1-1; no clear D gene. The V and J ends lost 6 bases and 4 bases respectively, with 15 bases between them. Per the germline V gene, CDR1 is MNHNS and CDR2 is SASEGT. The CDR3 length is 14 residues. The CDR3 region has the DNA TGTGCCAGCAGAGGAAAGGGTTTGGGCACTGAAGCTTTCTTT. It codes for CASRGKGLGTEAFF.

The chain carries TRBV12-3 or TRBV12-4 and TRBJ1-2; TRBD1 might be the D (5 bases). The CDR3 sequence is 15 residues long. The V end was cut by 6 bases, the J end by 4 bases, with 18 bases between. The CDR3 region is CASSRLWDSLYGYTF. The DNA for the CDR3 is TGTGCCAGCAGCCGGCTCTGGGACTCACTCTATGGCTACACCTTC.

Regarding this clonotype: A read error is likely, as this CDR3 ends without the conserved phenylalanine or tryptophan. It is unclear where the CDR3 begins or ends on the DNA, so no DNA is shown, and the CDR3 is as TCRdb lists it. This chain joins TRBV7-9 and TRBJ2-7. Germline lookup yields CDR1 SEHNR and CDR2 FQNEAQ (reference sequence). Ends included, the CDR3 has 8 residues. The CDR3 loop reads CASSLGGS.

This clonotype appeared once. The V gene is TRBV29-1, the J gene TRBJ2-7; a possible D gene is TRBD2 (6 bases). Trimming took off 7 bases at V and 4 bases at J, with 8 bases between the two ends. The CDR3 runs to 10 residues. Germline V gene lookup returns CDR1 SQVTM and CDR2 ANQGSEA. In DNA form, the CDR3 reads TGCAGCGGGAGCGGGTACGAGCAGTACTTC. This gives the protein CSGSGYEQYF.

This clonotype was observed many times. The gene calls are TRBV19 and TRBJ1-6, with 9 bases that match TRBD1. Looked up from germline, CDR1 is LNHDA and CDR2 is SQIVND (reference sequence). The CDR3 has 15 amino acids. V shed 3 bases and J 9 bases; nucleotides not matched to a gene: 6. The CDR3 nucleotides read TGTGCCAGTAGTATGGGGGGACAGGGTGGTTCACCCCTCCACTTT. This gives the protein CASSMGGQGGSPLHF.

This clonotype has more than one count but fewer than ten. With a much larger clone just one base away, this may be a read error. The chain uses TRBV6-5 and TRBJ2-7, with TRBD2 identical over 11 bases. The CDR3 is 13 amino acids. Germline V lookup: CDR1 MNHEY, CDR2 SVGAGI. V trimming: 6 bases; J trimming: 2 bases; junction bases outside the gene matches: 0. CDR3 residues: CASRLAGAYEQYF. CDR3 in DNA: TGTGCCAGCAGACTAGCGGGGGCCTACGAGCAGTACTTC.

This chain joins TRBV20-1 and TRBJ2-5; possibly TRBD2 for D (6 bases). The length of the CDR3 is 11 residues. V was cut by 4 bases and J by 5 bases, with 8 bases left in between. CDR1 is DFQATT, CDR2 SNEGSKA, per germline (reference sequence). The CDR3, as DNA: TGCAGTGCTAATGGAGGGGAGACCCAGTACTTC. Translated: CSANGGETQYF.

This rearrangement joins TRBV10-3 to TRBJ1-2; no clear D. The CDR3 loop spans 13 amino acids. Trimming pared 4 bases from V and 0 bases from J, leaving 6 bases between. The germline V gene encodes CDR1 ENHRY and CDR2 SYGVKD. The CDR3 coding sequence is TGTGCCATCAGTGGGGGTCCTAACTATGGCTACACCTTC. This codes for CAISGGPNYGYTF.

This chain uses TRBV15 with TRBJ1-2; D is ambiguous. CDR1 LNHNV and CDR2 YYDKDF come from the germline V gene (reference sequence). This CDR3 contains 12 residues. V shed 1 base and J shed 6 bases, with 6 bases lying between them. The CDR3 sequence: CATSRGGDGYTF. The CDR3 DNA sequence: TGTGCCACCAGCAGAGGGGGAGATGGCTACACCTTC.

The V and J genes are TRBV24-1 and TRBJ2-1, with D maybe TRBD2 (6 bases). The germline CDR1 and CDR2 sequences are KGHDR and SFDVKD. The CDR3 has 17 amino acids. V gave up 8 bases and J gave up 0 bases, with 19 bases separating them. The CDR3 here is CATISGGLRGSYNEQFF. The CDR3 DNA is TGTGCCACCATTAGCGGCGGCTTGAGGGGCTCCTACAATGAGCAGTTCTTC.

This chain uses TRBV7-9 with TRBJ1-5; the D gene is possibly TRBD1 (6 bases). The germline V and J ends were trimmed by 5 bases and 2 bases, with 13 bases remaining between them. There are 15 residues in the CDR3. From germline, CDR1 is SEHNR and CDR2 FQNEAQ (reference sequence). The CDR3 region has the DNA TGTGCCAGCAGCCCAGGGGTTTCGCGCAATCAGCCCCAGCATTTT. This gives the protein CASSPGVSRNQPQHF.

The chain couples TRBV7-6 to TRBJ1-2; TRBD1 is a possible D gene (6 bases). The germline V and J ends were trimmed by 2 bases and 8 bases, with 27 bases remaining between them. Germline assignment: CDR1 SGHVS and CDR2 FNYEAQ. CDR3 length: 18 residues. This chain's CDR3 is CASSLKWDTSDSSYGYTF. The CDR3 nucleotides are TGTGCCAGCAGCTTAAAATGGGACACCTCGGACAGCTCCTACGGCTACACCTTC. Variable domain in full (rest from reference TRBV7-6 and TRBJ1-2): GAGVSQSPRYKVTKRGQDVALRCDPISGHVSLYWYRQALGQGPEFLTYFNYEAQQDKSGLPNDRFSAERPEGSISTLTIQRTEQRDSAMYRCASSLKWDTSDSSYGYTFGSGTRLTVV.

The rearrangement joins TRBV15 to TRBJ1-1; D is possibly TRBD1 (6 bases). In germline, CDR1 is LNHNV, CDR2 YYDKDF (reference sequence). The CDR3 spans 19 residues. V was pared by 5 bases and J by 5 bases, with 30 bases between. The CDR3: CATSEVRTGRRGRGTEAFF. The CDR3 nucleotides read TGTGCCACCAGCGAAGTGCGAACAGGACGAAGGGGAAGGGGGACTGAAGCTTTCTTT.

This sequence joins TRBV12-3 or TRBV12-4 and TRBJ2-5, with 7 bases aligning to TRBD1. This CDR3 comprises 17 residues. Trimming took 3 bases from V and 5 from J; bases not matched to a gene: 15. CDR3 DNA sequence: TGTGCCAGCAGTTTGGGGACAGATGGGAGTATAGGGGAGACCCAGTACTTC. Protein sequence: CASSLGTDGSIGETQYF.